This TCR beta chain was documented in a study of cytomegalovirus exposure and HLA in healthy donors. Remarks on this clone: No antigen is known for it.

The CDR3 covers 17 residues. The V gene's germline CDR1 is SGDLS and CDR2 YYNGEE. Deletions cut 7 bases from V and 0 bases from J, with 21 bases between. These donors counted as nominally healthy when sampled, but unrecorded immune exposures were likely. Study-wide findings and caveats: HLA alleles showed associations with approximately 15,000 TCR beta sequences in a later analysis, at a 0.05 false discovery rate. Trimming of TCR beta V- and J-genes showed a link, identified in a later analysis, to a missense DCLRE1C variant.

The PCR employed 60 Vbeta primers together with 13 Jbeta primers. Assay: immunoSEQ multiplex PCR; the TCRdb copy retains only in-frame clones and omits some. The table lists around 180,000 clones, 65% to 85% of them singletons, with approximately 2% in the top ten. The chain joins TRBV9 to TRBJ2-3, with unresolved D. Sequencing was done on a sample of PBMCs. The TCR originated in a man aged 18 to 29 in good health and CMV-seronegative. The CDR3 coding sequence is TGTGCCAGCCCCCTGTCAGTCCACTCGACTAGCACAGATACGCAGTATTTT. It encodes CASPLSVHSTSTDTQYF.